These 24 T cell receptor beta chains were all obtained from the same sample, sequenced in a study of tissue T cells after allogeneic stem cell transplantation. TCRdb keeps only in-frame clones here, not all; method: immunoSEQ multiplex PCR. The profile shows more than 8,000 clones, 45% to 70% of them singletons. The sample consisted of tissue from the jejunum, taken at autopsy. The receptors stem from a female donor older than 55 with lung cancer.

As regards this clone: The identical CDR3 is also encoded by other nucleotide sequences in the sample. V gene TRBV18 combines with J gene TRBJ2-1, with D uncertain. The CDR3 runs 14 residues. With 2 bases removed from V and 3 bases from J, the gap between germline ends came to 8 bases. Germline CDR1 and CDR2: KGHSH and LQKENI. The CDR3 here is CASSPAGVYNEQFF. DNA of the CDR3: TGTGCCAGCTCACCAGCCGGTGTCTACAATGAGCAGTTCTTC.

This clone appeared a few times. The V gene is TRBV5-6, the J gene TRBJ1-1; a possible D gene is TRBD1 (5 bases). Germline assignment: CDR1 SGHDT and CDR2 YYEEEE. The ends were cut back, 5 bases at V and 3 bases at J, with 20 bases in the middle. CDR3 length: 16 residues. The CDR3 DNA is TGTGCCAGCAGTTTAGGGCCGGGGGGTAGGTACACTGAAGCTTTCTTT. This gives the protein CASSLGPGGRYTEAFF.

J is TRBJ1-1 and V is TRBV6-1; D gene uncertain. CDR3 size: 16 residues. Germline-derived CDR1 and CDR2 are MNHNS and SASEGT. The V and J ends lost 4 bases and 0 bases respectively, with 15 bases between them. CDR3 sequence reads: CASSGKIPTMNTEAFF. The DNA for the CDR3 is TGTGCCAGCAGTGGGAAGATCCCCACAATGAACACTGAAGCTTTCTTT.

This clone was picked up a small number of times. V usage is TRBV9 and J usage is TRBJ2-6; TRBD2 agrees at 10 bases. From germline, CDR1 is SGDLS and CDR2 YYNGEE. After removal of 4 bases from V and 1 base from J, the junction contained 8 bases not matched to a gene. This CDR3 has 18 amino acids. The CDR3 DNA follows: TGTGCCAGCAGCCCAAAGACTAGCGGGTATTCTGGGGCCAACGTCCTGACTTTC. Residues: CASSPKTSGYSGANVLTF.

There are a few counts of this clone. The chain recombines TRBV6-5 with TRBJ1-5; D is uncertain. Trimming cost V 6 bases and J 1 base, with 7 bases left between them. The CDR3 is 13 residues long. CDR1 is MNHEY and CDR2 is SVGAGI in the germline V gene. The DNA of the CDR3 is TGTGCCAGCAGCCTTATGAGCAATCAGCCCCAGCATTTT. It is translated as CASSLMSNQPQHF.

J is TRBJ2-3 and V is TRBV4-3, with 8 positions matching TRBD2. This CDR3 is built from 19 residues. Germline lookup yields CDR1 LGHNA and CDR2 YSLEER. J lost 3 bases, V lost 4 bases, and 18 bases had no gene match. CDR3 sequence: CASSRGFTAGDGQTDTQYF. DNA of the CDR3: TGCGCCAGCAGCCGGGGCTTTACAGCGGGGGACGGGCAAACAGATACGCAGTATTTT.

V gene TRBV9 combines with J gene TRBJ2-5, with D possibly matching TRBD2 (5 bases). The CDR3 contains 16 residues. Germline CDR1 and CDR2: SGDLS and YYNGEE. Trimming cost V 0 bases and J 1 base, with 13 bases left between them. The CDR3 nucleotides read TGTGCCAGCAGCGTAGGAACGGGATACGGCCAAGAGACCCAGTACTTC. This translates into CASSVGTGYGQETQYF.

This clone was counted a few times. The genes are TRBV7-8 and TRBJ2-2; 10 bases line up with TRBD1. Germline CDR1 and CDR2: SGHVS and FQNEAQ. The length of the CDR3 is 18 residues. With 5 bases clipped from V and 4 bases from J, the junction kept 13 bases outside the gene matches. CDR3 sequence reads: CASSAGTGASLGTGELFF. CDR3 bases: TGTGCCAGCAGCGCCGGGACAGGGGCCTCCTTGGGCACCGGGGAGCTGTTTTTT.

The V call is TRBV24-1, the J call TRBJ2-6; D may be TRBD2 (5 bases). The CDR3 is made up of 16 amino acids. Trimming took off 3 bases at V and 2 bases at J, with 10 bases between the two ends. CDR1 and CDR2 from the germline V gene are KGHDR and SFDVKD. This chain's CDR3 is CATSDTTGTGANVLTF. The CDR3 region has the DNA TGTGCCACCAGTGATACCACCGGGACTGGGGCCAACGTCCTGACTTTC.

This clone was seen a single time. CDR3 coding DNA: TGTGCCAGCAGCGTAGACAGCCGAGACACCGGGGAGCTGTTTTTT. Translating gives CASSVDSRDTGELFF. V gene TRBV9 combines with J gene TRBJ2-2; D is uncertain. Germline CDR1 reads SGDLS; CDR2 reads YYNGEE. Between the trimmed V and J ends, which lost 0 bases and 3 bases, there was a span of 9 bases. The CDR3 runs 15 residues.

This clone was counted once. V is TRBV20-1 and J is TRBJ2-7; no clear D. CDR1 DFQATT and CDR2 SNEGSKA come from the germline V gene (reference sequence). The CDR3 extends over 11 amino acids. V lost 0 bases and J 6 bases, leaving 6 bases between the germline ends. As DNA, the CDR3 is TGCAGTGCTAGAGAGATAAGCGAGCAGTACTTC. This encodes CSAREISEQYF.

This clone was seen a handful of times. CDR3 sequence: CASSTRGGSEQYF. The CDR3, as DNA: TGTGCCAGCAGCACAAGAGGGGGGAGCGAGCAGTACTTC. The chain employs TRBV11-3 and TRBJ2-7; either TRBD1 or TRBD2 may fit D (6 bases each). Trimming left V 5 bases short and J 6 bases short, with 14 bases between. This CDR3 is 13 amino acids long. Germline V gives CDR1 SGHNT, CDR2 YENEEA.

This clone is medium-sized within its sample. The chain couples TRBV5-1 to TRBJ2-1; the D is unclear. This CDR3 has 14 residues. Germline V CDR1 and CDR2: SGHRS, YFSETQ. V lost 4 bases and J 11 bases, leaving 19 bases between the germline ends. CDR3 coding DNA: TGCGCCAGCAGCCCTGATTCGACATCCCGAAAGCAGTTCTTC. It yields the protein CASSPDSTSRKQFF.

This clone showed up just a few times. The J gene is TRBJ2-2, the V gene TRBV9, with D possibly being TRBD1 (5 bases). Trimming took 0 bases from V and 5 from J, leaving 5 bases between them. Germline lookup yields CDR1 SGDLS and CDR2 YYNGEE. This CDR3 is 13 amino acids long. The CDR3 is CASSVEGTGELFF. The CDR3 DNA reads TGTGCCAGCAGCGTAGAGGGGACCGGGGAGCTGTTTTTT.

Relative to its sample, this clone is medium-sized. This rearrangement joins TRBV19 to TRBJ1-4, with D hard to call. CDR3 length: 13 residues. Between the trimmed V and J ends, which lost 7 bases and 7 bases, there was a span of 13 bases. The V gene's germline CDR1 is LNHDA and CDR2 SQIVND (reference sequence). CDR3 nucleotides: TGTGCCAGTACGGACGTTCATAGTGAAAAACTGTTTTTT. Amino acids: CASTDVHSEKLFF.

The chain employs TRBV30 and TRBJ2-3; D is unresolved. There are 11 residues in the CDR3. Deletions cut 4 bases from V and 4 bases from J, with 6 bases between. The germline V gene has CDR1 GTSNPN and CDR2 SVGIG (reference sequence). The CDR3 nucleotides read TGTGCCTGGATGTCTCCAGATACGCAGTATTTT. Translation gives CAWMSPDTQYF. Drawing the rest from reference TRBV30 and TRBJ2-3, the complete variable domain is SQTIHQWPATLVQPVGSPLSLECTVEGTSNPNLYWYRQAAGRGLQLLFYSVGIGQISSEVPQNLSASRPQDRQFILSSKKLLLSDSGFYLCAWMSPDTQYFGPGTRLTVL.

The chain couples TRBV2 to TRBJ2-7; 8 bases map to TRBD1. V shed 5 bases, J shed 2 bases, and the junction held 5 bases outside the gene matches. The CDR3 contains 14 residues. Per the germline V gene, CDR1 is SNHLY and CDR2 is FYNNEI. The CDR3 here is CASSPGTGPYEQYF. In DNA, the CDR3 is TGTGCCAGCAGTCCTGGGACAGGACCCTACGAGCAGTACTTC.

The V call is TRBV19, the J call TRBJ1-1; D may be TRBD1 (5 bases). This CDR3 region has 15 residues. CDR1 is LNHDA and CDR2 is SQIVND in the germline V gene (reference sequence). The V and J ends lost 6 bases and 2 bases respectively, with 16 bases between them. CDR3 loop: CASRGVHGGNTEAFF. The CDR3 DNA reads as TGTGCCAGTAGAGGGGTTCATGGGGGTAACACTGAAGCTTTCTTT.

The V gene is TRBV11-3, the J gene TRBJ2-3; D may correspond to TRBD1 or TRBD2 (5 bases each). The germline gives CDR1 SGHNT, CDR2 YENEEA. The CDR3 is made up of 16 amino acids. Trimming cost V 6 bases and J 2 bases, with 18 bases left between them. The CDR3 DNA sequence: TGTGCCAGCAGTACAGAGGGAGCCGGACACACAGATACGCAGTATTTT. This translates into CASSTEGAGHTDTQYF.

This chain connects TRBV9 to TRBJ1-2, with D maybe TRBD1 (6 bases). V dropped 0 bases and J dropped 0 bases, with 12 bases sitting between them. This CDR3 contains 16 residues. Germline assignment: CDR1 SGDLS and CDR2 YYNGEE. This CDR3 is CASSVASGAANYGYTF. DNA for the CDR3: TGTGCCAGCAGCGTAGCTTCGGGGGCAGCTAACTATGGCTACACCTTC.

CDR3 in DNA: TGTGCCAGCAGCAAGACAGGGGGGTACACCGGGGAGCTGTTTTTT. It codes for CASSKTGGYTGELFF. The chain employs TRBV11-3 and TRBJ2-2, with 9 nucleotides matching TRBD1. Germline V lookup: CDR1 SGHNT, CDR2 YENEEA. V dropped 5 bases and J dropped 3; count of bases not matched to a gene: 4. CDR3 length: 15 residues.

In its sample, this clone was seen once. V usage is TRBV7-2 and J usage is TRBJ1-6; weak D call: TRBD1 (6 bases). Germline CDR1 and CDR2: SGHTA and FQGNSA. Trimming left V 2 bases short and J 9 bases short, with 11 bases between. The CDR3 covers 14 residues. The CDR3 here is CASSLQGLGSPLHF. In DNA form, the CDR3 reads TGTGCCAGCAGCTTACAGGGGCTGGGTTCACCCCTCCACTTT.

The genes are TRBV15 and TRBJ2-7; TRBD1 matches 9 bases. Germline V lookup: CDR1 LNHNV, CDR2 YYDKDF (reference sequence). There are 13 residues in the CDR3. V shed 5 bases and J 5 bases; nucleotides not matched to a gene: 4. In DNA form, the CDR3 reads TGTGCCACCAGCTCAGGGACAGGGAACGAGCAGTACTTC. Amino acids: CATSSGTGNEQYF.

This clone is classed as medium-sized. This chain joins TRBV2 and TRBJ1-2; 8 positions agree with TRBD1. The trim removed 6 bases at V and 4 bases at J, leaving 7 bases unmatched. The CDR3 length is 14 residues. Germline loops: CDR1 SNHLY, CDR2 FYNNEI. The chain's CDR3 is CASRGDRYIYGYTF. CDR3 DNA sequence: TGTGCCAGCAGAGGGGACAGGTATATCTATGGCTACACCTTC.